The source of this T cell receptor beta chain is a study of T cell changes during pregnancy in multiple sclerosis. The sample holds a few counts of this clone. The repertoire was sequenced with immunoSEQ multiplex PCR; TCRdb's copy has only in-frame clones and lacks some. The data contain fewer than 80,000 clones, 92% of them singletons. The J segment lost 5 bases and the V segment lost 2 bases, leaving 10 bases of the junction unmatched. Germline V gene sequence: CDR1 SGHRS, CDR2 YFSETQ. The CDR3 loop spans 16 amino acids. This clonotype originated in a female donor in good health, enrolled as a control in a pregnancy study. V and J are TRBV5-1 and TRBJ2-5; 9 bases fit TRBD1. Sequencing was performed on peripheral blood, taken in the third trimester of pregnancy. CDR3 sequence (DNA): TGCGCCAGCAGCTTAACCGGACAGGGGATTGTGGAGACCCAGTACTTC. Amino acids: CASSLTGQGIVETQYF.